The 26 T cell receptor beta chains reported below all come from one sample, sequenced in a study (dated by TCRdb to the mid-2010s). Library prep was done by 5' RACE. The sequencing machine was an Illumina MiSeq. TCRdb's own reprocessing of the public reads used fastp at Q25 and MiXCR and kept productive beta chains. Rows are unified per CDR3 protein, each entry keeping the most common DNA and genes. This sample comprises some 64,000 distinct CDR3 sequences, roughly 23% of them detected only once. The ten largest clones add up to just under 3% of the sample. Sequencing input: memory CD4+ T cells sorted from a lymph node. The sample's cell subset or site label is to be understood as: memory CD4+ T cells, CD4+CD45RO+CD25-. The receptors were sampled from a female donor with breast cancer.

Here the CDR3 DNA reads TGTGCCAGCAGCCCCGGACAGGGCTCCGGCTACACCTTC. Amino acid sequence: CASSPGQGSGYTF. J is TRBJ1-2 and V is TRBV5-6; 8 bases line up with TRBD1. Germline-derived CDR1 and CDR2 are SGHDT and YYEEEE. The CDR3 covers 13 residues. J was trimmed by 8 bases and V by 4 bases; bases with no gene match: 7.

A few counts support this clonotype. V is TRBV6-1 and J is TRBJ2-7; maybe TRBD1 (5 bases). V lost 6 bases, J lost 3 bases, and 15 bases lay in between. The CDR3 has 14 amino acids. Germline CDR1 and CDR2: MNHNS and SASEGT. This CDR3 is CASRIRDSNYEQYF. CDR3 nucleotides: TGTGCCAGCAGAATAAGAGACAGTAACTACGAGCAGTACTTC.

This clonotype has more than one count but fewer than ten. The gene calls are TRBV7-2 and TRBJ2-7, with TRBD2 matching over 10 bases. J lost 1 base, V lost 5 bases, and 5 bases had no gene match. Per germline, CDR1 SGHTA and CDR2 FQGNSA. The CDR3 spans 15 residues. CDR3 coding DNA: TGTGCCAGCAGCGGAGCGGGAGGGAAATCCTACGAGCAGTACTTC. Translation: CASSGAGGKSYEQYF.

A few counts support this clonotype. The chain employs TRBV12-3 or TRBV12-4 and TRBJ2-1, with D possibly TRBD1 on 5 matching bases. The V end was cut by 7 bases, the J end by 7 bases, with 11 bases between. This CDR3 has 12 amino acids. CDR3 bases: TGTGCCAGCAAACGCAGGGAAAATGAGCAGTTCTTC. Amino acid sequence: CASKRRENEQFF.

The genes are TRBV6-6 and TRBJ1-1, with D unresolved. The V end lost 7 bases, the J end lost 10 bases, and 13 bases lay between the germline ends. Germline lookup yields CDR1 MNHNY and CDR2 SVGAGI (reference sequence). The CDR3 sequence is 11 residues long. The CDR3 here is CASTSGGRAFF. The CDR3 nucleotides read TGTGCCAGCACCTCGGGAGGGAGAGCTTTCTTT.

Turning to this clonotype: Being one base from a much bigger clone, this may be a read error. The chain is built from TRBV7-9 and TRBJ1-2, with no clear D. Trimming removed 5 bases at V and 5 bases at J, with 9 bases between. The CDR3 runs 12 residues. Germline lookup yields CDR1 SEHNR and CDR2 FQNEAQ (reference sequence). CDR3: CASSTVGYGYTF. As DNA, the CDR3 is TGTGCCAGCAGCACAGTAGGGTATGGCTACACCTTC.

The V gene is TRBV5-6, the J gene TRBJ2-1; D uncertain. Trimming cost V 0 bases and J 2 bases, with 15 bases left between them. The CDR3 totals 17 residues. The germline CDR1 and CDR2 sequences are SGHDT and YYEEEE. The CDR3 protein is CASSLALLIATYNEQFF. The DNA for the CDR3 is TGTGCCAGCAGCTTGGCCCTTTTGATTGCGACCTACAATGAGCAGTTCTTC. The variable domain in full, completed from reference TRBV5-6 and TRBJ2-1, reads DAGVTQSPTHLIKTRGQQVTLRCSPKSGHDTVSWYQQALGQGPQFIFQYYEEEERQRGNFPDRFSGHQFPNYSSELNVNALLLGDSALYLCASSLALLIATYNEQFFGPGTRLTVL.

The V and J genes are TRBV5-6 and TRBJ2-6; 8 nucleotides line up with TRBD1. The V and J ends lost 7 bases and 0 bases, in that order; junction bases with no gene match: 9. This CDR3 has 17 residues. Germline V gives CDR1 SGHDT, CDR2 YYEEEE. CDR3 sequence reads: CASRRTGWGSGANVLTF. The CDR3 bases are TGTGCCAGCCGCAGGACAGGGTGGGGCTCTGGGGCCAACGTCCTGACTTTC.

This clonotype was seen many times. J is TRBJ2-5 and V is TRBV12-3 or TRBV12-4; 9 bases fit TRBD2. The V gene end was trimmed by 6 bases and the J gene end by 3 bases; junction bases not matched to a gene: 5. There are 14 residues in the CDR3. The CDR3 region is CASSGGLAEETQYF. The CDR3 DNA is TGTGCCAGCAGCGGGGGACTAGCAGAAGAGACCCAGTACTTC.

J is TRBJ2-5 and V is TRBV11-2; D remains ambiguous. Germline values: CDR1 SGHAT, CDR2 FQNNGV. Trimming took 3 bases from V and 1 from J, leaving 3 bases between them. The CDR3 sequence is 12 residues long. CDR3 in amino acids: CASSFAQETQYF. CDR3 bases: TGTGCCAGCAGCTTCGCCCAAGAGACCCAGTACTTC.

There are many counts of this clonotype. V and J are TRBV5-1 and TRBJ1-2, with D possibly being TRBD1 (5 bases). This CDR3 spans 12 amino acids. Germline CDR1 is SGHRS and CDR2 is YFSETQ. V was trimmed by 7 bases and J by 7 bases, leaving 14 bases between them. In nucleotides, the CDR3 is TGCGCCAGCCGGGGGGGGTTACGTGGCTACACCTTC. Translating it yields CASRGGLRGYTF.

Here the CDR3 reads CASSLGLAGRSSYNEQFF. For the CDR3, the DNA is TGTGCCAGCAGTTTAGGACTAGCGGGTCGGAGCTCCTACAATGAGCAGTTCTTC. V usage is TRBV12-3 or TRBV12-4 and J usage is TRBJ2-1; 10 bases map to TRBD2. The CDR3 runs to 18 residues. The J segment lost 0 bases and the V segment lost 1 base, leaving 6 bases of the junction unmatched.

This clonotype showed up many times. This rearrangement joins TRBV5-1 to TRBJ1-1; perhaps TRBD1 as D (6 bases). With 7 bases removed from V and 5 bases from J, the gap between germline ends came to 21 bases. CDR1 is SGHRS, CDR2 YFSETQ, per germline. The CDR3 is made up of 15 amino acids. The DNA of the CDR3 is TGCGCCAGCGAAGACTCGCCACAGGGAGGGACTGAAGCTTTCTTT. It translates to CASEDSPQGGTEAFF.

The CDR3 DNA follows: TGTGCCAGTAGTCCACCACCGAACACCGGGGAGCTGTTTTTT. Encoded protein: CASSPPPNTGELFF. The chain has TRBV19 and TRBJ2-2, with D unclear. The ends were cut back, 5 bases at V and 0 bases at J, with 7 bases in the middle. This CDR3 has 14 amino acids. Germline lookup yields CDR1 LNHDA and CDR2 SQIVND (reference sequence).

The J gene is TRBJ1-1, the V gene TRBV5-1; D gene unclear. V lost 3 bases to trimming and J lost 0 bases, with 15 bases between them. Germline CDR1 reads SGHRS; CDR2 reads YFSETQ. The CDR3 runs to 16 residues. In DNA form, the CDR3 reads TGCGCCAGCAGCTACGCGGCGGCAGGATTGAACACTGAAGCTTTCTTT. This encodes CASSYAAAGLNTEAFF.

The V and J genes are TRBV12-3 or TRBV12-4 and TRBJ2-7; D not certain. Trimming left V 2 bases short and J 6 bases short, with 8 bases between. The CDR3 has 12 amino acids. The CDR3 DNA is TGTGCCAGCAGTTTATCCGGGCCCGAGCAGTACTTC. This codes for CASSLSGPEQYF.

In its sample, this clonotype was seen many times. This rearrangement joins TRBV28 to TRBJ1-2, with TRBD1 as a possible D gene (6 bases). Trimming stripped 6 bases from V and 5 bases from J, with 13 bases between. This CDR3 region has 13 residues. Germline loops: CDR1 MDHEN, CDR2 SYDVKM. This CDR3 reads CASRNQDSYGYTF. The CDR3 nucleotides are TGTGCCAGCAGAAATCAGGACAGTTATGGCTACACCTTC.

In DNA form, the CDR3 reads TGTGCCATCCGGGACAGTCTTAGCTACGAGCAGTACTTC. Translating it yields CAIRDSLSYEQYF. The V call is TRBV6-1, the J call TRBJ2-7, with TRBD1 matching over 7 bases. CDR3 length: 13 residues. The germline gives CDR1 MNHNS, CDR2 SASEGT. The ends lost 10 bases at V and 3 bases at J; junction bases unmatched: 9.

This chain links TRBV4-1 with TRBJ1-2; 7 nucleotides align to TRBD1. V lost 2 bases to trimming and J lost 6 bases; unmatched junction nucleotides: 9. CDR3 length equals 15 residues. Germline values: CDR1 MGHRA, CDR2 YSYEKL. CDR3 in amino acids: CASSQPMDRSDGYTF. The CDR3 coding sequence is TGCGCCAGCAGCCAACCAATGGACAGGTCTGATGGCTACACCTTC.

The chain is built from TRBV21-1 and TRBJ1-4; the D segment call TRBD1 is taken from the table without a DNA check. TRBV21-1 has pseudogene status. The CDR3 has 18 residues. The CDR3 here is CASSSRMVVGTGEEKLFF. Written as DNA, the CDR3 is TGTGCCAGCAGCAGTCGGATGGTGGTCGGGACAGGGGAGGAAAAACTGTTTTTT.

This clonotype was seen only once. The chain links TRBV7-6 to TRBJ1-4; TRBD1 matches 9 bases. CDR1 is SGHVS, CDR2 FNYEAQ, per germline. This CDR3 has 13 amino acids. Trimming took 3 bases from V and 9 from J; bases not matched to a gene: 2. In DNA form, the CDR3 reads TGTGCCAGCAGCTTCGGGACAGGGCAAAAACTGTTTTTT. The encoded protein is CASSFGTGQKLFF.

The sample holds many counts of this clonotype. This chain links TRBV20-1 with TRBJ2-1; TRBD1 agrees at 9 bases. The germline V gene has CDR1 DFQATT and CDR2 SNEGSKA (reference sequence). The CDR3 is 16 amino acids. V was clipped by 3 bases and J by 8 bases; unmatched bases: 14. In DNA form, the CDR3 reads TGCAGTGCTAGCCCCCAGGGACAGGGCAAGGGGTATGAGCAGTTCTTC. This encodes CSASPQGQGKGYEQFF.

This clonotype was found a few times. This rearrangement joins TRBV29-1 to TRBJ2-7, with no clear D. The CDR3 spans 12 residues. Between the trimmed V and J ends, which lost 3 bases and 6 bases, there was a span of 12 bases. Per the germline V gene, CDR1 is SQVTM and CDR2 is ANQGSEA. This CDR3 reads CSVDSKGSEQYF. CDR3 in DNA: TGCAGCGTTGACTCGAAGGGTTCCGAGCAGTACTTC.

This clonotype was seen only a few times. The germline gene is not matched at one end of the junction; a read error may be the cause. The V and J genes are TRBV7-7 and TRBJ1-5; the D gene is possibly TRBD1 (6 bases). Germline-derived CDR1 and CDR2 are SSHAT and FNYEAQ (reference sequence). This CDR3 comprises 14 residues. CDR3: CASSRGNSNQPQHF. The CDR3 nucleotides are TGTGCTAGCAGTAGGGGGAATAGCAATCAGCCCCAGCATTTT.

This clonotype came up many times. The rearrangement joins TRBV20-1 to TRBJ2-3; D remains ambiguous. Germline V gives CDR1 DFQATT, CDR2 SNEGSKA (reference sequence). CDR3 length: 14 residues. V dropped 3 bases and J dropped 4 bases, with 14 bases sitting between them. CDR3 region: CSARPGPLADTQYF. The CDR3 DNA is TGCAGTGCTAGGCCGGGCCCCCTTGCAGATACGCAGTATTTT.

This chain links TRBV7-2 with TRBJ2-1, with a tentative D call TRBD1 (6 bases). CDR3 length: 12 residues. With 6 bases removed from V and 11 bases from J, the gap between germline ends came to 14 bases. Germline V CDR1 and CDR2: SGHTA, FQGNSA. CDR3 residues: CASSFDRNKQFF. CDR3 nucleotide sequence: TGTGCCAGCAGTTTTGACAGGAACAAGCAGTTCTTC.